The 28 T cell receptor beta chains below all came from one sample that was sequenced in a study of control samples from healthy donors and cancer patients. The protocol was immunoSEQ multiplex PCR, while the TCRdb copy is restricted to in-frame clones and leaves out a portion. The table shows approximately 110,000 clones, with around nine tenths occurring only once. Material for sequencing was blood. These receptors were obtained from a woman in her fifties or sixties in good health.

In this sample, this clone turned up once. This chain links TRBV30 with TRBJ1-2, with TRBD1 matching over 8 bases. Germline V lookup: CDR1 GTSNPN, CDR2 SVGIG (reference sequence). The V and J ends lost 5 bases and 8 bases, in that order; junction bases with no gene match: 13. This CDR3 region has 14 residues. This CDR3 reads CAWEGVGQGEGYTF. The CDR3 region has the DNA TGTGCCTGGGAGGGGGTTGGACAGGGCGAAGGCTACACCTTC.

This clone was counted once. This rearrangement joins TRBV27 to TRBJ2-5; 7 bases map to TRBD2. Unmatched junction bases numbered 3, after V lost 3 bases and J lost 5 bases. Looked up from germline, CDR1 is MNHEY and CDR2 is SMNVEV (reference sequence). CDR3 length: 13 residues. The CDR3 region is CASSFRREETQYF. CDR3 coding DNA: TGTGCCAGCAGTTTTCGGCGGGAGGAGACCCAGTACTTC.

The CDR3 loop reads CASSPAGQNYGYTF. Written as DNA, the CDR3 is TGCGCCAGCAGTCCGGCGGGACAAAACTATGGCTACACCTTC. V is TRBV10-1 and J is TRBJ1-2; D is possibly TRBD1 (6 bases). CDR1 is WNHNN, CDR2 SYGVQD, per germline (reference sequence). This CDR3 is built from 14 residues. Trimming removed 5 bases from V and 2 bases from J, with 12 bases in between.

This clone was counted once. This chain connects TRBV19 to TRBJ2-1, with 14 bases that match TRBD2. The germline CDR1 and CDR2 sequences are LNHDA and SQIVND (reference sequence). J gave up 6 bases and V 7 bases, and 5 bases lay outside the gene matches. The CDR3 extends over 15 amino acids. The CDR3 region is CASTPGLAGANEQFF. In DNA, the CDR3 is TGTGCCAGTACCCCGGGACTAGCGGGAGCCAATGAGCAGTTCTTC. The full variable domain, its missing parts supplied by reference TRBV19 and TRBJ2-1, is DGGITQSPKYLFRKEGQNVTLSCEQNLNHDAMYWYRQDPGQGLRLIYYSQIVNDFQKGDIAEGYSVSREKKESFPLTVTSAQKNPTAFYLCASTPGLAGANEQFFGPGTRLTVL.

This chain connects TRBV7-8 to TRBJ1-2; tentatively, D is TRBD1 (6 bases). From germline, CDR1 is SGHVS and CDR2 FQNEAQ. There are 14 residues in the CDR3. The V end lost 5 bases, the J end lost 7 bases, and 17 bases lay between the germline ends. The CDR3 DNA sequence: TGTGCCAGCAGCACATGGGGGCAGGGAGGTGGCTACACCTTC. Its translation: CASSTWGQGGGYTF.

A word on this clone: At the DNA level, this CDR3 is encoded by other sequences in the same sample as well. The chain uses TRBV11-3 and TRBJ2-5; 9 bases fit TRBD2. The CDR3 runs 16 residues. CDR1 SGHNT and CDR2 YENEEA come from the germline V gene. V lost 2 bases to trimming and J lost 5 bases; unmatched junction nucleotides: 9. CDR3 nucleotide sequence: TGTGCCAGCAGCTTAAGCGCGGGGGGGCGAGGGGAGACCCAGTACTTC. Translated: CASSLSAGGRGETQYF.

The chain has TRBV5-1 and TRBJ2-2; perhaps TRBD2 as D (6 bases). CDR1 and CDR2 (germline): SGHRS, YFSETQ. The CDR3 loop spans 16 amino acids. With 0 bases removed from V and 6 bases from J, the gap between germline ends came to 15 bases. Here the CDR3 DNA reads TGCGCCAGCAGCTTGGATGGCAGCGGGCGGGCCGGGGAGCTGTTTTTT. Protein product: CASSLDGSGRAGELFF.

The chain is built from TRBV6-5 and TRBJ2-1; possible D gene TRBD1, 6 bases. The CDR3 runs 13 residues. Germline V gives CDR1 MNHEY, CDR2 SVGAGI. V dropped 5 bases and J dropped 4 bases, with 9 bases sitting between them. CDR3 sequence: CASSRTEYNEQFF. The CDR3 region has the DNA TGTGCCAGCAGTAGGACAGAGTACAATGAGCAGTTCTTC.

The chain has TRBV7-8 and TRBJ2-1; D might be TRBD2 (6 bases). The CDR3 runs 14 residues. Trimming took 4 bases from V and 8 from J, leaving 15 bases between them. CDR1 is SGHVS, CDR2 FQNEAQ, per germline. This CDR3 reads CASSWGGVSDEQFF. CDR3 coding DNA: TGTGCCAGCAGCTGGGGAGGCGTGAGCGATGAGCAGTTCTTC.

For the CDR3, the DNA is TGTGCCAGCAGCCCGCCCAGGGGCACTGAAGCTTTCTTT. Translating it yields CASSPPRGTEAFF. The chain recombines TRBV6-5 with TRBJ1-1, with a possible D match to TRBD1 (6 bases). The CDR3 is 13 residues long. Germline V gene sequence: CDR1 MNHEY, CDR2 SVGAGI. V was cut by 6 bases and J by 4 bases, with 12 bases left in between.

This clone showed up just a few times. The chain couples TRBV2 to TRBJ1-1; no clear D gene. Trimming removed 4 bases at V and 0 bases at J, with 12 bases between. The length of the CDR3 is 15 residues. Germline V lookup: CDR1 SNHLY, CDR2 FYNNEI. CDR3 amino acids: CASSGVAFMNTEAFF. The CDR3 nucleotides read TGTGCCAGCAGTGGTGTGGCCTTCATGAACACTGAAGCTTTCTTT. Based on the CDR3 plus reference TRBV2 and TRBJ1-1, the full variable domain is EPEVTQTPSHQVTQMGQEVILRCVPISNHLYFYWYRQILGQKVEFLVSFYNNEISEKSEIFDDQFSVERPDGSNFTLKIRSTKLEDSAMYFCASSGVAFMNTEAFFGQGTRLTVV.

The chain joins TRBV18 to TRBJ2-1; D might be TRBD2 (5 bases). The CDR3 length is 14 residues. Trimming took 1 base from V and 4 from J, leaving 8 bases between them. CDR1 and CDR2 (germline): KGHSH, LQKENI. Written as DNA, the CDR3 is TGTGCCAGCTCACCACGAAGGGAGTACAATGAGCAGTTCTTC. It yields the protein CASSPRREYNEQFF.

This chain links TRBV27 with TRBJ1-1; no definite D call. The CDR3 loop spans 14 amino acids. Per the germline V gene, CDR1 is MNHEY and CDR2 is SMNVEV (reference sequence). V dropped 2 bases and J dropped 0 bases, with 7 bases sitting between them. The CDR3, as DNA: TGTGCCAGCAGTTTAACGTCCCTGAACACTGAAGCTTTCTTT. This codes for CASSLTSLNTEAFF.

The chain joins TRBV19 to TRBJ2-7; D assignment may be TRBD1 or TRBD2 (5 bases each). Trimming took 7 bases from V and 4 from J, leaving 20 bases between them. This CDR3 contains 15 residues. Germline V CDR1 and CDR2: LNHDA, SQIVND (reference sequence). In nucleotides, the CDR3 is TGTGCCAGTACTCTTCGAGGAGGCAGGGAGTACGAGCAGTACTTC. It codes for CASTLRGGREYEQYF. Full variable domain (rest looked up from reference TRBV19 and TRBJ2-7): DGGITQSPKYLFRKEGQNVTLSCEQNLNHDAMYWYRQDPGQGLRLIYYSQIVNDFQKGDIAEGYSVSREKKESFPLTVTSAQKNPTAFYLCASTLRGGREYEQYFGPGTRLTVT.

The chain combines TRBV6-5 with TRBJ1-6; TRBD1 matches at 10 bases. The ends lost 5 bases at V and 14 bases at J; junction bases unmatched: 12. This CDR3 comprises 15 residues. The V gene's germline CDR1 is MNHEY and CDR2 SVGAGI. The CDR3 region has the DNA TGTGCCAGCAGTCCCCAGGACAGGGGGGAGTGGGCCCTCCACTTT. Translation: CASSPQDRGEWALHF.

This chain connects TRBV28 to TRBJ2-2, with 7 positions matching TRBD1. After removal of 2 bases from V and 1 base from J, the junction contained 4 bases not matched to a gene. The CDR3 runs to 16 residues. The germline CDR1 and CDR2 sequences are MDHEN and SYDVKM. The CDR3 coding sequence is TGTGCCAGCAGTTTAAGAGGGGGCGGGAACACCGGGGAGCTGTTTTTT. It yields the protein CASSLRGGGNTGELFF.

The chain has TRBV12-3 or TRBV12-4 and TRBJ2-7, with no clear D. Trimming left V 8 bases short and J 4 bases short, with 15 bases between. This CDR3 has 13 amino acids. CDR3 coding DNA: TGTGCCAGCCCTAGGTTACCCGGGTACGAGCAGTACGTC. It yields the protein CASPRLPGYEQYV.

This clone occurred a few times. This chain links TRBV5-1 with TRBJ1-2, with D unclear. Germline assignment: CDR1 SGHRS and CDR2 YFSETQ. CDR3 length equals 14 residues. V lost 1 base, J lost 8 bases, and 15 bases lay in between. CDR3 DNA sequence: TGCGCCAGCAGCTTGCGCCCGGACCCAGAAGGCTACACCTTC. Amino acid sequence: CASSLRPDPEGYTF.

The V gene is TRBV27, the J gene TRBJ1-3; D is unclear. The V end was cut by 5 bases, the J end by 4 bases, with 9 bases between. The CDR3 sequence is 13 residues long. Germline V gene lookup returns CDR1 MNHEY and CDR2 SMNVEV (reference sequence). CDR3 sequence: CASSPPGGNTIYF. In DNA, the CDR3 is TGTGCCAGCAGTCCGCCCGGGGGAAACACCATATATTTT.

This clone has a handful of counts. The chain combines TRBV5-6 with TRBJ2-7, with a weak D call TRBD1 (6 bases). Germline-derived CDR1 and CDR2 are SGHDT and YYEEEE. The CDR3 runs 12 residues. V was pared by 2 bases and J by 5 bases, with 8 bases between. The CDR3 spells CASSLQGDEQYF. The CDR3 coding sequence is TGTGCCAGCAGCTTACAGGGCGACGAGCAGTACTTC. The variable domain in full, completed from reference TRBV5-6 and TRBJ2-7, reads DAGVTQSPTHLIKTRGQQVTLRCSPKSGHDTVSWYQQALGQGPQFIFQYYEEEERQRGNFPDRFSGHQFPNYSSELNVNALLLGDSALYLCASSLQGDEQYFGPGTRLTVT.

The V and J genes are TRBV6-2 or TRBV6-3 and TRBJ1-1; D unclear. Trimming removed 4 bases from V and 1 base from J, with 4 bases in between. Germline CDR1 and CDR2: MNHEY and SVGEGT. The CDR3 has 12 residues. Written as DNA, the CDR3 is TGTGCCAGCAGTTCAGGGAACACTGAAGCTTTCTTT. It encodes CASSSGNTEAFF.

The J gene is TRBJ1-2, the V gene TRBV27; 7 nucleotides match TRBD1. V lost 2 bases to trimming and J lost 8 bases; unmatched junction nucleotides: 5. The germline CDR1 and CDR2 sequences are MNHEY and SMNVEV (reference sequence). CDR3 size: 13 residues. CDR3 region: CASSLEGAGGYTF. The CDR3 DNA sequence: TGTGCCAGCAGTTTAGAGGGGGCGGGGGGCTACACCTTC.

The rearrangement joins TRBV5-1 to TRBJ2-5, with D possibly being TRBD1 or TRBD2 (5 bases each). V was trimmed by 4 bases and J by 2 bases, leaving 12 bases between them. Germline loops: CDR1 SGHRS, CDR2 YFSETQ. The CDR3 has 14 residues. In DNA, the CDR3 is TGCGCCAGCAGCCCCCGGGGCTCACAAGAGACCCAGTACTTC. Translated, it gives CASSPRGSQETQYF. The full variable domain, with the rest looked up from reference TRBV5-1 and TRBJ2-5, is KAGVTQTPRYLIKTRGQQVTLSCSPISGHRSVSWYQQTPGQGLQFLFEYFSETQRNKGNFPGRFSGRQFSNSRSEMNVSTLELGDSALYLCASSPRGSQETQYFGPGTRLLVL.

The chain uses TRBV12-3 or TRBV12-4 and TRBJ2-2, with D unclear. V shed 5 bases and J shed 5 bases, with 3 bases lying between them. This CDR3 is 11 amino acids long. The CDR3 sequence: CASSTTGELFF. CDR3 bases: TGTGCCAGCAGTACGACCGGGGAGCTGTTTTTT.

This chain connects TRBV18 to TRBJ2-5, with no clear D. CDR3 length equals 15 residues. With 3 bases removed from V and 2 bases from J, the gap between germline ends came to 13 bases. Germline V CDR1 and CDR2: KGHSH, LQKENI. CDR3 region: CASSPLAYIQETQYF. For the CDR3, the DNA is TGTGCCAGCTCACCCCTTGCATACATTCAAGAGACCCAGTACTTC.

CDR3 loop: CASSSGRQFMNTEAFF. The CDR3, as DNA: TGTGCCAGCAGCTCGGGACGGCAATTTATGAACACTGAAGCTTTCTTT. The V call is TRBV7-2, the J call TRBJ1-1, with D possibly matching TRBD1 (5 bases). Germline CDR1 and CDR2: SGHTA and FQGNSA. This CDR3 has 16 residues. Deletions cut 4 bases from V and 0 bases from J, with 15 bases between.

V gene TRBV5-6 combines with J gene TRBJ2-3; the match to TRBD2 covers 10 bases. From germline, CDR1 is SGHDT and CDR2 YYEEEE. The CDR3 sequence is 16 residues long. The ends lost 1 base at V and 8 bases at J; junction bases unmatched: 10. The CDR3 is CASSLQGVLAGVTQYF. The CDR3 DNA reads as TGTGCCAGCAGCTTGCAAGGGGTCCTAGCGGGGGTTACGCAGTATTTT. Together with reference TRBV5-6 and TRBJ2-3, the CDR3 gives the full variable domain: DAGVTQSPTHLIKTRGQQVTLRCSPKSGHDTVSWYQQALGQGPQFIFQYYEEEERQRGNFPDRFSGHQFPNYSSELNVNALLLGDSALYLCASSLQGVLAGVTQYFGPGTRLTVL.

The V and J genes are TRBV14 and TRBJ1-1, with D possibly matching TRBD1 (5 bases). CDR3 length equals 15 residues. V was shortened by 1 base and J by 5 bases, with 14 bases between the two germline ends. Germline CDR1 is SGHDN and CDR2 is FVKESK. This chain's CDR3 is CASSQVGVSRTEAFF. For the CDR3, the DNA is TGTGCCAGCAGCCAAGTGGGGGTGTCGAGAACTGAAGCTTTCTTT.